Sequencing of this T cell receptor (beta chain) was carried out in a study of blood T cell dynamics during melanoma immunotherapy. Described time point: week 3, after first cycle of checkpoint inhibitor. Blood was drawn before treatment and at week 3 after checkpoint blockade. The germline CDR1 and CDR2 sequences are SGHRS and YFSETQ. Unmatched junction bases numbered 8, after V lost 5 bases and J lost 5 bases. CDR3 size: 15 residues. Repertoires were generated with immunoSEQ multiplex PCR, while TCRdb's copy carries only in-frame clones and drops some. Of 10,000 or so clones in the sample, 80% were seen once. This clone was counted a single time.

The sequencing here drew on blood, taken from a patient treated with checkpoint blockade. The V and J genes are TRBV5-1 and TRBJ2-1; 9 nucleotides match TRBD2. The sequence came from a human donor with melanoma. Here the CDR3 reads CASRDGPSGDNEQFF. In DNA form, the CDR3 reads TGCGCCAGCAGGGATGGGCCTAGCGGGGACAATGAGCAGTTCTTC.